This paragraph covers one T cell receptor beta chain sequence. Its antigen is as yet unknown. The listed genes are named as in mouse. With the read ending 1 residue before the CDR3 end, the germline J gene is used to fill in that end. Germline values: CDR1 SNHLY, CDR2 FYNGKV (reference sequence). V shed 3 bases and J 4 bases; nucleotides not matched to a gene: 5. The length of the CDR3 is 15 residues. This specimen comes from a study of tissue T cells after allogeneic stem cell transplantation. Study-level points and caveats: Anatomically similar tissues had similar TCR repertoires within each patient. Motif-based clustering found tissue-specific repertoire signatures shared across patients, though few clones were shared. Limitations included a small, clinically heterogeneous cohort and limited sampling depth.

Indicated time point: mouse harvest day 14 after allogeneic transplant. The graft held 10^6 splenic CD5+ T cells and 10^7 T-cell-depleted bone marrow cells. Tissues came from B6→BALB/c major-mismatch GVHD mice at day 7 or 14. Assay: immunoSEQ multiplex PCR; the TCRdb copy retains only in-frame clones and omits some. The sample holds more than 2,500 clones, 35% to 50% seen once. The V and J genes are TRBV3 and TRBJ1-4; TRBD1 aligns across 7 bases. What was sequenced was lymph node tissue. This clonotype was sampled from a female BALB/c mouse given C57BL/6 T cells with graft-versus-host disease after an allogeneic hematopoietic cell transplant. CDR3 DNA (partial): TGTGCCAGCAGCTTGGGACAGAAAATCAACGAAAGATTATTT. Encoded protein: CASSLGQKINERLF. The whole CDR3 protein reads CASSLGQKINERLFF.